The 25 T cell receptor beta chains below come from one sample, sequenced in a study of blood T cell repertoires in COVID-19. The assay was immunoSEQ multiplex PCR, and TCRdb's table has in-frame clones only and misses some. The sample includes about 240,000 clones, about 83% of them seen just once. Sequenced input: peripheral blood. These TCRs come from a man aged 25-40 years who had recovered from COVID-19.

The CDR3 here is CASGGANYNEQFF. The CDR3 coding sequence is TGTGCCAGCGGGGGGGCCAACTACAATGAGCAGTTCTTC. V and J are TRBV3-1 (or the pseudogene TRBV3-2) and TRBJ2-1, with D maybe TRBD2 (7 bases). This CDR3 comprises 13 residues. V gave up 8 bases and J gave up 3 bases, with 11 bases separating them. Looked up from germline, CDR1 is LGHDT and CDR2 is YNNKEL (reference sequence).

The genes are TRBV2 and TRBJ2-7; no clear D. Germline CDR1 is SNHLY and CDR2 is FYNNEI. Trimming removed 7 bases at V and 3 bases at J, with 10 bases between. The CDR3 totals 12 residues. The DNA for the CDR3 is TGTGCCAGCAATAAACTCGGCTACGAGCAGTACTTC. Amino acids: CASNKLGYEQYF.

DNA of the CDR3: TGTGCCAGCAGCCAAGAGAGAGAGGTTCCCAATGAGCAGTTCTTC. Translated, it gives CASSQEREVPNEQFF. The J gene is TRBJ2-1, the V gene TRBV4-2; D ambiguous. The CDR3 loop spans 15 amino acids. The germline CDR1 and CDR2 sequences are LGHNA and YNFKEQ. V was shortened by 0 bases and J by 6 bases, with 12 bases between the two germline ends.

This clone appeared once. V and J are TRBV5-5 and TRBJ1-5; 7 positions match TRBD1. Trimming at V came to 4 bases and at J to 3 bases, leaving 4 bases not matched to a gene. CDR3 length: 14 residues. Germline V gene sequence: CDR1 SGHKS, CDR2 YYEKEE (reference sequence). CDR3 in DNA: TGTGCCAGCAGCCGGGGACAGTCCAATCAGCCCCAGCATTTT. Protein: CASSRGQSNQPQHF.

The chain joins TRBV19 to TRBJ1-5; TRBD1 agrees at 7 bases. J was trimmed by 4 bases and V by 5 bases; bases with no gene match: 5. The CDR3 sequence is 14 residues long. Germline V gene data show CDR1 as LNHDA and CDR2 as SQIVND (reference sequence). CDR3 protein: CASSAPGQNQPQHF. CDR3 coding DNA: TGTGCCAGTAGTGCCCCGGGACAGAATCAGCCCCAGCATTTT.

The rearrangement joins TRBV7-3 to TRBJ2-3, with D possibly TRBD2 on 6 matching bases. The CDR3 spans 15 residues. Trimming removed 2 bases at V and 2 bases at J, with 11 bases between. Per germline, CDR1 SGHTA and CDR2 FQGTGA. CDR3 sequence: CASSLVADHTDTQYF. The CDR3 DNA reads TGTGCCAGCAGCTTAGTAGCGGACCACACAGATACGCAGTATTTT.

This clone was seen only a few times. The rearrangement links TRBV6-5 to TRBJ1-2; 8 nucleotides line up with TRBD1. The CDR3 sequence is 14 residues long. CDR1 MNHEY and CDR2 SVGAGI come from the germline V gene. Losses at the gene ends were 5 bases for V and 3 bases for J; bases not matched to a gene: 5. CDR3 bases: TGTGCCAGCAGTCGGACAGGGAATCACTATGGCTACACCTTC. Translation: CASSRTGNHYGYTF.

The chain links TRBV6-1 to TRBJ1-5; D may be TRBD1 (5 bases). The CDR3 spans 13 residues. V lost 2 bases and J lost 9, with 11 bases in between. From germline, CDR1 is MNHNS and CDR2 SASEGT. DNA for the CDR3: TGTGCCAGCAGTGAAACCTGGGGGGGGCCCCAGCATTTT. Protein product: CASSETWGGPQHF.

This clone was picked up a small number of times. The J gene is TRBJ1-2, the V gene TRBV2; tentative D call: TRBD1 (5 bases). The CDR3 sequence is 18 residues long. Trimming took off 6 bases at V and 4 bases at J, with 27 bases between the two ends. Per germline, CDR1 SNHLY and CDR2 FYNNEI. CDR3 in DNA: TGTGCCAGCAGCGATCCGGGCAGGAAGGCAGGGAGGGGCTATGGCTACACCTTC. This translates into CASSDPGRKAGRGYGYTF.

The CDR3 nucleotides read TGTGCCAGCACCAATCAGGGGGGTCGGACCGGGGAGCTGTTTTTT. Amino acids: CASTNQGGRTGELFF. The chain combines TRBV6-5 with TRBJ2-2; D perhaps matches TRBD1 (7 bases). Germline V gives CDR1 MNHEY, CDR2 SVGAGI. The CDR3 contains 15 residues. V lost 7 bases to trimming and J lost 5 bases, with 17 bases between them.

This CDR3 reads CASSLSPGQGIAPQHF. CDR3 nucleotide sequence: TGTGCCAGCAGTTTGTCCCCGGGACAGGGGATCGCGCCCCAGCATTTT. The chain uses TRBV27 and TRBJ1-5; 10 bases fit TRBD1. This CDR3 has 16 amino acids. V lost 3 bases and J lost 9; bases outside the gene matches: 11. The V gene's germline CDR1 is MNHEY and CDR2 SMNVEV (reference sequence).

The rearrangement uses TRBV28 and TRBJ2-5; 10 nucleotides line up with TRBD1. The CDR3 is made up of 14 amino acids. The trim removed 3 bases at V and 6 bases at J, leaving 4 bases unmatched. Germline lookup yields CDR1 MDHEN and CDR2 SYDVKM. Here the CDR3 reads CASSFGDRGQTQYF. DNA for the CDR3: TGTGCCAGCAGTTTTGGGGACAGGGGTCAGACCCAGTACTTC.

The gene calls are TRBV6-5 and TRBJ2-7; D may be TRBD1 (6 bases). The CDR3 is made up of 12 amino acids. CDR1 is MNHEY, CDR2 SVGAGI, per germline. Trimming took off 8 bases at V and 3 bases at J, with 11 bases between the two ends. CDR3 residues: CASGGQSYEQYF. The CDR3 coding sequence is TGTGCCAGCGGCGGACAGAGCTACGAGCAGTACTTC.

The chain links TRBV5-4 to TRBJ2-2, with 8 bases identical to TRBD2. Germline V gives CDR1 SGHNT, CDR2 YYREEE (reference sequence). Trimming removed 6 bases from V and 5 bases from J; junction bases left unmatched: 12. The CDR3 spans 16 residues. CDR3 nucleotides: TGTGCCAGCACACCGCCGGGGGGGGCAATGACCGGGGAGCTGTTTTTT. Translation gives CASTPPGGAMTGELFF.

The chain employs TRBV11-2 and TRBJ2-5; D perhaps matches TRBD2 (7 bases). The V gene's germline CDR1 is SGHAT and CDR2 FQNNGV. Between the trimmed V and J ends, which lost 6 bases and 0 bases, there was a span of 17 bases. CDR3 length: 16 amino acids. This chain's CDR3 is CASRRGRGSYQETQYF. CDR3 DNA sequence: TGTGCCAGCAGGCGGGGGAGGGGGAGTTACCAAGAGACCCAGTACTTC.

J is TRBJ1-2 and V is TRBV7-2, with 7 bases lining up with TRBD1. Per the germline V gene, CDR1 is SGHTA and CDR2 is FQGNSA. This CDR3 contains 14 residues. J was trimmed by 4 bases and V by 5 bases; bases with no gene match: 7. The CDR3 loop is CASSLGQPPYGYTF. CDR3 DNA sequence: TGTGCCAGCAGCCTGGGACAGCCACCCTATGGCTACACCTTC.

The chain joins TRBV2 to TRBJ1-1; D gene unclear. This CDR3 has 13 amino acids. V gave up 6 bases and J gave up 4 bases, with 12 bases separating them. Germline loops: CDR1 SNHLY, CDR2 FYNNEI. The chain's CDR3 is CASSLSSLTEAFF. The CDR3 DNA follows: TGTGCCAGCAGCCTATCCTCCCTCACTGAAGCTTTCTTT. Filled out from reference TRBV2 and TRBJ1-1, the complete variable domain reads EPEVTQTPSHQVTQMGQEVILRCVPISNHLYFYWYRQILGQKVEFLVSFYNNEISEKSEIFDDQFSVERPDGSNFTLKIRSTKLEDSAMYFCASSLSSLTEAFFGQGTRLTVV.

The chain links TRBV28 to TRBJ2-3, with D possibly TRBD1 on 8 matching bases. V was shortened by 5 bases and J by 4 bases, with 16 bases between the two germline ends. The CDR3 contains 15 residues. Germline loops: CDR1 MDHEN, CDR2 SYDVKM. CDR3 coding DNA: TGTGCCAGCAGTCAACAGGGGGGGGCCTCAGATACGCAGTATTTT. Protein sequence: CASSQQGGASDTQYF.

The genes are TRBV5-1 and TRBJ2-5; TRBD1 aligns across 10 bases. V trimming: 2 bases; J trimming: 1 base; junction bases outside the gene matches: 23. CDR3 length equals 22 residues. Looked up from germline, CDR1 is SGHRS and CDR2 is YFSETQ. This CDR3 reads CASSFPGQGSRTRGVVQETQYF. The CDR3 nucleotides read TGCGCCAGCAGCTTTCCGGGACAGGGGTCTCGGACTAGGGGGGTAGTCCAAGAGACCCAGTACTTC.

The rearrangement links TRBV25-1 to TRBJ2-1, with a tentative D call TRBD1 (6 bases). Trimming took 2 bases from V and 2 from J, leaving 16 bases between them. Germline CDR1 MGHDK, CDR2 SYGVNS. CDR3 length: 17 residues. CDR3 loop: CASSERGLGATYNEQFF. For the CDR3, the DNA is TGTGCCAGCAGTGAAAGGGGTTTGGGGGCGACCTACAATGAGCAGTTCTTC.

The genes are TRBV7-8 and TRBJ2-2; TRBD2 agrees at 9 bases. Germline V gene data show CDR1 as SGHVS and CDR2 as FQNEAQ. Trimming took 5 bases from V and 4 from J; bases not matched to a gene: 17. The CDR3 is 19 amino acids. DNA for the CDR3: TGTGCCAGCAGCCGGGATCCGCTGCGGGGGGGCCTCGGCACCGGGGAGCTGTTTTTT. Its protein is CASSRDPLRGGLGTGELFF. The full variable domain, in which reference TRBV7-8 and TRBJ2-2 provide the parts outside the CDR3, is GAGVSQSPRYKVAKRGQDVALRCDPISGHVSLFWYQQALGQGPEFLTYFQNEAQLDKSGLPSDRFFAERPEGSVSTLKIQRTQQEDSAVYLCASSRDPLRGGLGTGELFFGEGSRLTVL.

The V and J genes are TRBV6-5 and TRBJ2-1; TRBD2 matches 9 bases. V lost 7 bases, J lost 4 bases, and 8 bases stayed unmatched. The length of the CDR3 is 15 residues. Germline CDR1 and CDR2: MNHEY and SVGAGI. CDR3 nucleotide sequence: TGTGCCAGCAATCCCAGCGGGGGGTCGTACAATGAGCAGTTCTTC. Protein product: CASNPSGGSYNEQFF.

The chain combines TRBV29-1 with TRBJ1-1; weak D call: TRBD1 (5 bases). Trimming stripped 7 bases from V and 5 bases from J, with 11 bases between. Germline V gives CDR1 SQVTM, CDR2 ANQGSEA. The CDR3 covers 11 residues. The CDR3 DNA is TGCAGCGCCGGGAGGGGAACTGAAGCTTTCTTT. Its translation is CSAGRGTEAFF.

The chain links TRBV11-2 to TRBJ2-3; D ambiguous. The CDR3 has 11 amino acids. CDR1 SGHAT and CDR2 FQNNGV come from the germline V gene. The ends were cut back, 2 bases at V and 11 bases at J, with 8 bases in the middle. The CDR3 coding sequence is TGTGCCAGCAGCTTAAGGCTAGAGCAGTATTTT. This translates into CASSLRLEQYF.

A word on this clone: This sample also contains other DNA sequences that code for the same CDR3. V is TRBV12-3 or TRBV12-4 and J is TRBJ2-2; D remains unclear. CDR3 length equals 11 residues. V was cut by 6 bases and J by 8 bases, with 7 bases left in between. The CDR3 here is CASSPGGELFF. The DNA for the CDR3 is TGTGCCAGCAGCCCCGGGGGGGAGCTGTTTTTT.